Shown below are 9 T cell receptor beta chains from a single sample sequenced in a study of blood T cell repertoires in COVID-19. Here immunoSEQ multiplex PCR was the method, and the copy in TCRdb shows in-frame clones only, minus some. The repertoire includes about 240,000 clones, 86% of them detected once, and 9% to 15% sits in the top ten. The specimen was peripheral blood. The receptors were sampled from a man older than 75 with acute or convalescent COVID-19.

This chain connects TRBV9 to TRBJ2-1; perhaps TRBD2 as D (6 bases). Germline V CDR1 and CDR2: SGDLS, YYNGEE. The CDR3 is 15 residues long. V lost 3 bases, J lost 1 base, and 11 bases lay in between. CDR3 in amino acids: CASSGLGGSYNEQFF. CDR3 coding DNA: TGTGCCAGCAGCGGCCTCGGGGGTTCCTACAATGAGCAGTTCTTC.

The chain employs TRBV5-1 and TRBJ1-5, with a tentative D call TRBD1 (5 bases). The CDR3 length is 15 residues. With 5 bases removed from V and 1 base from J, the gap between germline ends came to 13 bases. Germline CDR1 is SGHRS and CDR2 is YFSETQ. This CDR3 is CASSYRGDSNQPQHF. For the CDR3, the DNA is TGCGCCAGCAGTTACCGCGGGGACAGCAATCAGCCCCAGCATTTT.

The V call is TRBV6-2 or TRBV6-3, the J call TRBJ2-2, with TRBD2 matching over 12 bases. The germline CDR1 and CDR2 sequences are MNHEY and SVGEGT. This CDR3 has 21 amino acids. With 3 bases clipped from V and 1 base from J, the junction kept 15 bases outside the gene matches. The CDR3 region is CASSYATGTSGFGLNTGELFF. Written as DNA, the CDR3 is TGTGCCAGCAGTTATGCCACCGGGACTAGCGGGTTTGGTTTGAACACCGGGGAGCTGTTTTTT.

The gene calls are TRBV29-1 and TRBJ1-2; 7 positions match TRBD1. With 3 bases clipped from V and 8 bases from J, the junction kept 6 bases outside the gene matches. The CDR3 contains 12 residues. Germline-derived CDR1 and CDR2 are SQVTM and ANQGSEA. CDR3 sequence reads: CSVEKGASGYTF. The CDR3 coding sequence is TGCAGCGTTGAGAAGGGGGCATCCGGCTACACCTTC.

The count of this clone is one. CDR3 sequence: CASTPTDSNQPQHF. CDR3 nucleotide sequence: TGTGCCAGTACCCCGACAGATAGCAATCAGCCCCAGCATTTT. The chain employs TRBV19 and TRBJ1-5; weak D call: TRBD1 (5 bases). V was shortened by 7 bases and J by 0 bases, with 10 bases between the two germline ends. The CDR3 is 14 amino acids. The germline V gene encodes CDR1 LNHDA and CDR2 SQIVND (reference sequence). Variable domain in full (rest from reference TRBV19 and TRBJ1-5): DGGITQSPKYLFRKEGQNVTLSCEQNLNHDAMYWYRQDPGQGLRLIYYSQIVNDFQKGDIAEGYSVSREKKESFPLTVTSAQKNPTAFYLCASTPTDSNQPQHFGDGTRLSIL.

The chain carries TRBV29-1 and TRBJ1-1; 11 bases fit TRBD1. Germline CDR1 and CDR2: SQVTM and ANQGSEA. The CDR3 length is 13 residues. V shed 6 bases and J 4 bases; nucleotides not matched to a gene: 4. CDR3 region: CSVGGTGGTEAFF. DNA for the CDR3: TGCAGCGTGGGTGGGACAGGGGGCACTGAAGCTTTCTTT.

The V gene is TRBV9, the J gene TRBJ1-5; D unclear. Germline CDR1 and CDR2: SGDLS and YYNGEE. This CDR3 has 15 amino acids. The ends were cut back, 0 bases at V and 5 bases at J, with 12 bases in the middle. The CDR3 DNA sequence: TGTGCCAGCAGCGTAGAAGGGAGTCCCTATCAGCCCCAGCATTTT. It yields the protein CASSVEGSPYQPQHF.

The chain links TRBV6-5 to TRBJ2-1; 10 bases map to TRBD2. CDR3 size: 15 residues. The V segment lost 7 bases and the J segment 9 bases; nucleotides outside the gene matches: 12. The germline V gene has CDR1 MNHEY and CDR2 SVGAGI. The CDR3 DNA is TGTGCCAGCACCCTCGGGGCTAGCGGGGGCACTGAGCAGTTCTTC. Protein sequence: CASTLGASGGTEQFF.

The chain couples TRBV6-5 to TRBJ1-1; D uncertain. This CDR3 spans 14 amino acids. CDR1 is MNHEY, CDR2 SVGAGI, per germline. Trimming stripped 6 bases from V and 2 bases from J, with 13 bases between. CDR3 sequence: CASSPQGLNTEAFF. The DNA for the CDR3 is TGTGCCAGCAGCCCCCAAGGACTTAACACTGAAGCTTTCTTT.